What follows is one T cell receptor (beta chain) and its context. Its antigen is currently unknown. Generated by immunoSEQ multiplex PCR, the TCRdb table keeps only in-frame clones and is missing some. This table holds approximately 76,000 clones, under 90% found once. The data were taken from a study of graft-versus-host responses after intestinal transplantation. For the study at large: Transplantation in recipients was multivisceral, liver-intestinal, or isolated intestinal. General observations from the study: Recipient marrow harbored GvH clones, some of which surfaced first in ileum or blood.

V gave up 4 bases and J gave up 3 bases, with 16 bases separating them. The CDR3 runs 15 residues. Germline CDR1 reads SGHDT; CDR2 reads YYEEEE. The V and J genes are TRBV5-6 and TRBJ1-1, with D uncertain. This TCR derives from a human donor who was the organ donor for an intestinal transplant. This sample comprised unstimulated CD4+ T cells sorted from spleen or lymph node cells, obtained before transplant. The CDR3 nucleotides read TGTGCCAGCAGCCTTTTTGGGCCAAGAGACACTGAAGCTTTCTTT. As protein: CASSLFGPRDTEAFF.